This T cell receptor (beta chain) comes out of a study of T cells and copy number aberrations in small-cell lung cancer. General observations from the study: Adjacent lung showed higher T-cell richness and clonality than tumors; density difference nonsignificant. Due to few samples, these findings require validation.

Using immunoSEQ multiplex PCR, the repertoire was profiled, and TCRdb retains in-frame clones only, with some absent. This table holds about 2,600 clones, roughly 80% found once. Germline lookup yields CDR1 MGHRA and CDR2 YSYEKL. The V segment lost 0 bases and the J segment 3 bases; nucleotides outside the gene matches: 6. CDR3 length: 16 amino acids. In the case of this clone: What it binds is not known.

Donors had limited-stage small-cell lung cancer, resected between about 2007 and 2020. All donors had upfront surgery, without preoperative chemotherapy or radiotherapy, and never received immunotherapy. The chain employs TRBV4-1 and TRBJ2-7, with 9 bases lining up with TRBD2. This receptor was obtained from a man in his forties or fifties with small cell lung cancer. The sequencing input was normal tissue next to the tumor. The CDR3 coding sequence is TGCGCCAGCAGCCAAGAGCCCAGCGGGGGGCTCTACGAGCAGTACTTC. As protein: CASSQEPSGGLYEQYF.